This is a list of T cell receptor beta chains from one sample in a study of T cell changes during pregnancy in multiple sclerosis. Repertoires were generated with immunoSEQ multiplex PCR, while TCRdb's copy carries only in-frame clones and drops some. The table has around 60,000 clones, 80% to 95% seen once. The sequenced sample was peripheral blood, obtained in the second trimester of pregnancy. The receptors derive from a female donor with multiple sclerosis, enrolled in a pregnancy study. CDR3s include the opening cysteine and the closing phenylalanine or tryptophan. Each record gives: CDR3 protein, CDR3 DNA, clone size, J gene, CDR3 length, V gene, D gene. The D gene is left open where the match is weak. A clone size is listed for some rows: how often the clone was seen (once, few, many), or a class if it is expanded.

CDR3 protein: CASSPGQVGTDTQYF; CDR3 DNA: TGTGCCAGCTCACCGGGACAGGTTGGCACAGATACGCAGTATTTT; clone size: NA; J gene: TRBJ2-3; CDR3 length: 15; V gene: TRBV18; D gene: TRBD1
CDR3 protein: CASSLAHHSIGGNEQFF; CDR3 DNA: TGTGCCAGCAGCTTAGCGCATCACAGTATAGGGGGTAATGAGCAGTTCTTC; clone size: NA; J gene: TRBJ2-1; CDR3 length: 17; V gene: TRBV7-9; D gene: NA
CDR3 protein: CASRTTGNTIYF; CDR3 DNA: TGTGCCAGCAGGACAACTGGAAACACCATATATTTT; clone size: NA; J gene: TRBJ1-3; CDR3 length: 12; V gene: TRBV25-1; D gene: NA
CDR3 protein: CASSIFPSEGYEQYF; CDR3 DNA: TGTGCCAGTAGTATTTTTCCTAGCGAGGGCTACGAGCAGTACTTC; clone size: NA; J gene: TRBJ2-7; CDR3 length: 15; V gene: TRBV19; D gene: NA
CDR3 protein: CASSPDWDRGAYEQYF; CDR3 DNA: TGTGCCAGCAGCCCCGATTGGGACAGGGGGGCCTACGAGCAGTACTTC; clone size: NA; J gene: TRBJ2-7; CDR3 length: 16; V gene: TRBV11-1; D gene: TRBD1
CDR3 protein: CASSTPGQGAAGEQFF; CDR3 DNA: TGCGCCAGCAGCACCCCGGGACAGGGGGCCGCCGGTGAGCAGTTCTTC; clone size: once; J gene: TRBJ2-1; CDR3 length: 16; V gene: TRBV4-1; D gene: TRBD1
CDR3 protein: CASSISGSGPLAKNIQYF; CDR3 DNA: TGTGCCAGTAGTATTTCCGGGAGTGGGCCCCTAGCCAAAAACATTCAGTACTTC; clone size: NA; J gene: TRBJ2-4; CDR3 length: 18; V gene: TRBV19; D gene: NA
CDR3 protein: CASSTQRRGLQETQYF; CDR3 DNA: TGTGCCAGCAGCACACAAAGGAGGGGGCTTCAAGAGACCCAGTACTTC; clone size: NA; J gene: TRBJ2-5; CDR3 length: 16; V gene: TRBV7-9; D gene: NA
CDR3 protein: CASSQDWGLRADEQYF; CDR3 DNA: TGCGCCAGCAGCCAAGATTGGGGACTCCGGGCGGACGAGCAGTACTTC; clone size: NA; J gene: TRBJ2-7; CDR3 length: 16; V gene: TRBV4-1; D gene: NA
CDR3 protein: CASSPVYGSGEQYF; CDR3 DNA: TGTGCCAGCAGCCCGGTTTATGGGAGTGGCGAGCAGTACTTC; clone size: NA; J gene: TRBJ2-7; CDR3 length: 14; V gene: TRBV7-2; D gene: NA
CDR3 protein: CASSDILTRDEQFF; CDR3 DNA: TGTGCCAGCAGTGATATTTTGACCAGGGATGAGCAGTTCTTC; clone size: NA; J gene: TRBJ2-1; CDR3 length: 14; V gene: TRBV2; D gene: NA
CDR3 protein: CASSSTTGTSGYNEQFF; CDR3 DNA: TGTGCCAGCAGCTCAACAACCGGGACTAGCGGGTACAATGAGCAGTTCTTC; clone size: NA; J gene: TRBJ2-1; CDR3 length: 17; V gene: TRBV7-9; D gene: TRBD2
CDR3 protein: CAILAGGYEQYF; CDR3 DNA: TGTGCTATTCTAGCGGGGGGCTACGAGCAGTACTTC; clone size: NA; J gene: TRBJ2-7; CDR3 length: 12; V gene: TRBV7-7; D gene: TRBD2
CDR3 protein: CASSQDKQGAYEQYF; CDR3 DNA: TGTGCCAGCAGCCAAGATAAACAGGGCGCCTACGAGCAGTACTTC; clone size: NA; J gene: TRBJ2-7; CDR3 length: 15; V gene: TRBV4-2; D gene: NA
CDR3 protein: CASSLGPGTGYNEQFF; CDR3 DNA: TGTGCCAGCAGCTTAGGACCCGGGACTGGCTACAATGAGCAGTTCTTC; clone size: NA; J gene: TRBJ2-1; CDR3 length: 16; V gene: TRBV7-8; D gene: NA
CDR3 protein: CASTVAGGPGEQYF; CDR3 DNA: TGTGCCAGTACCGTAGCGGGAGGGCCGGGGGAGCAGTACTTC; clone size: NA; J gene: TRBJ2-7; CDR3 length: 14; V gene: TRBV19; D gene: TRBD2
CDR3 protein: CAWSKQFTEAFF; CDR3 DNA: TGTGCCTGGAGCAAACAGTTCACTGAAGCTTTCTTT; clone size: NA; J gene: TRBJ1-1; CDR3 length: 12; V gene: TRBV30; D gene: NA
CDR3 protein: CASSVATTNYEQYF; CDR3 DNA: TGTGCCAGCAGCGTAGCGACTACCAACTACGAGCAGTACTTC; clone size: NA; J gene: TRBJ2-7; CDR3 length: 14; V gene: TRBV11-2; D gene: NA
CDR3 protein: CASSTNLAGNEQFF; CDR3 DNA: TGTGCCAGTAGTACAAACCTAGCGGGAAATGAGCAGTTCTTC; clone size: NA; J gene: TRBJ2-1; CDR3 length: 14; V gene: TRBV19; D gene: TRBD2
CDR3 protein: CASSSRGSPQPQHF; CDR3 DNA: TGTGCCAGCAGTAGCCGGGGGAGTCCTCAGCCCCAGCATTTT; clone size: once; J gene: TRBJ1-5; CDR3 length: 14; V gene: TRBV6-4; D gene: NA
CDR3 protein: CASSLGIGNNYYEQYF; CDR3 DNA: TGTGCCAGCAGCTTGGGGATCGGGAACAATTACTACGAGCAGTACTTC; clone size: once; J gene: TRBJ2-7; CDR3 length: 16; V gene: TRBV5-5; D gene: NA
CDR3 protein: CASMGQGMNTEAFF; CDR3 DNA: TGTGCCAGCATGGGACAGGGTATGAACACTGAAGCTTTCTTT; clone size: NA; J gene: TRBJ1-1; CDR3 length: 14; V gene: TRBV2; D gene: TRBD1